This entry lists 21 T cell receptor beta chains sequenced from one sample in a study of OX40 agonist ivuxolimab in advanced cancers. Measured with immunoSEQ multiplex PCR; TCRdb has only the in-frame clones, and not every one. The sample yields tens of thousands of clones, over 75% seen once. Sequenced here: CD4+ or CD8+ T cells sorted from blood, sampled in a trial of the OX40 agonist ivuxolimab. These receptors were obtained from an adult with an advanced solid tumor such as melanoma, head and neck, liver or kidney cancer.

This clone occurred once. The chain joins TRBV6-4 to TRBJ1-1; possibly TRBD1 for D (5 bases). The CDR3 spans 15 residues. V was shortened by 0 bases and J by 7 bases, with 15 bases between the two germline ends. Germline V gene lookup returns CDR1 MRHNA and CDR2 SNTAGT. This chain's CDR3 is CASSDSGAGSYEAFF. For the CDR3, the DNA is TGTGCCAGCAGTGACTCAGGGGCAGGGTCTTATGAAGCTTTCTTT.

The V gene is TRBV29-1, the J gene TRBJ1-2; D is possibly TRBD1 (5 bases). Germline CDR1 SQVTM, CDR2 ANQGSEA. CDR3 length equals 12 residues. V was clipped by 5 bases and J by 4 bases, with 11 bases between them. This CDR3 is CSVSQGTYGYTF. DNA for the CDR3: TGCAGCGTTTCCCAGGGTACCTATGGCTACACCTTC.

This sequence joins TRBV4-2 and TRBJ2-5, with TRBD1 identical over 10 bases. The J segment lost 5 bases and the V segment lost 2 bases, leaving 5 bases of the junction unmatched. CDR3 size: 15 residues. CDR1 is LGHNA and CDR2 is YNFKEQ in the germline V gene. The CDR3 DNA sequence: TGTGCCAGCAGCCAATGGACAGGGGGTATGGAGACCCAGTACTTC. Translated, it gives CASSQWTGGMETQYF.

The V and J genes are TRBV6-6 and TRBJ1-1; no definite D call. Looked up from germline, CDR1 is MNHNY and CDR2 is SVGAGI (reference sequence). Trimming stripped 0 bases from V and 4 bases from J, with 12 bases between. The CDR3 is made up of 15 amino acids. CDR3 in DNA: TGTGCCAGCAGTTACTCGAGAGGGATGGGCACTGAAGCTTTCTTT. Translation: CASSYSRGMGTEAFF.

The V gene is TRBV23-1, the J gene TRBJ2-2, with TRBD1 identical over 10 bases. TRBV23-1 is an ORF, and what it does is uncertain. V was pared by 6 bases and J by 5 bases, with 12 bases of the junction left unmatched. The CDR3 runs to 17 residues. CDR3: CASSPLGTGVLTGELFF. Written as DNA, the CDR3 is TGCGCCAGCAGCCCTTTGGGGACAGGGGTGCTGACCGGGGAGCTGTTTTTT.

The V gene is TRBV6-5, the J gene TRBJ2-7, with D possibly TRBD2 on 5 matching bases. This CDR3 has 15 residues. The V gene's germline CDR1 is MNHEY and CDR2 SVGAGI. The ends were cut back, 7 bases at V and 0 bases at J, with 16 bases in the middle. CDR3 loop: CASTRGGGRSYEQYF. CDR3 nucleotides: TGTGCCAGCACCCGAGGTGGAGGTCGCTCCTACGAGCAGTACTTC.

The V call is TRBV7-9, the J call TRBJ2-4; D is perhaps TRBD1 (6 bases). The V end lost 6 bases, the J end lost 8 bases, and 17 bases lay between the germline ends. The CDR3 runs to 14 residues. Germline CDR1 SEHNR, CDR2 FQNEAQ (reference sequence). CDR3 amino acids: CASSLVGAEDIQYF. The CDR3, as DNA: TGTGCCAGCAGTCTAGTGGGGGCCGAGGACATTCAGTACTTC.

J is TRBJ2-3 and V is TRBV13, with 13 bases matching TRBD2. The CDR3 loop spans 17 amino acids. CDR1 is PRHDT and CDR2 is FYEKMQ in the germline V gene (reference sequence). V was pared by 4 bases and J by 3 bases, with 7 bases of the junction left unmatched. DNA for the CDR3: TGTGCCAGCAGCTCGCCCCTGGGACTAGCGGGGACAGATACGCAGTATTTT. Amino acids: CASSSPLGLAGTDTQYF.

The CDR3 reads CASSSSGQYTGELFF. The DNA of the CDR3 is TGTGCCAGCAGCTCATCGGGACAGTACACCGGGGAGCTGTTTTTT. The J gene is TRBJ2-2, the V gene TRBV7-7; TRBD1 matches 7 bases. V was pared by 4 bases and J by 3 bases, with 5 bases of the junction left unmatched. The CDR3 loop spans 15 amino acids. From germline, CDR1 is SSHAT and CDR2 FNYEAQ (reference sequence).

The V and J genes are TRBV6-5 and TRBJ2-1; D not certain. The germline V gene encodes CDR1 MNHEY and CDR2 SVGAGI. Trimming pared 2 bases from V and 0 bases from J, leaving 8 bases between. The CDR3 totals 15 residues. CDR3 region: CASSYRASSYNEQFF. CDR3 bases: TGTGCCAGCAGTTACAGGGCTAGCTCCTACAATGAGCAGTTCTTC.

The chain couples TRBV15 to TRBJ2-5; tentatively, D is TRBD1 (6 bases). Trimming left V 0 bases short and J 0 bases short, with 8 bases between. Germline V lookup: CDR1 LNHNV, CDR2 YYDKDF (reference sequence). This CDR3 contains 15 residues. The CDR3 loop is CATSRDGTHQETQYF. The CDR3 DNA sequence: TGTGCCACCAGCAGAGACGGGACACACCAAGAGACCCAGTACTTC. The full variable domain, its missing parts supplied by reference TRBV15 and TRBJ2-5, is DAMVIQNPRYQVTQFGKPVTLSCSQTLNHNVMYWYQQKSSQAPKLLFHYYDKDFNNEADTPDNFQSRRPNTSFCFLDIRSPGLGDTAMYLCATSRDGTHQETQYFGPGTRLLVL.

The CDR3 sequence: CASSSGSVREQFF. The DNA of the CDR3 is TGTGCCAGCAGCTCGGGGTCAGTCAGGGAGCAGTTCTTC. J is TRBJ2-1 and V is TRBV7-3; possibly TRBD2 for D (5 bases). Trimming left V 4 bases short and J 10 bases short, with 14 bases between. Germline values: CDR1 SGHTA, CDR2 FQGTGA. The CDR3 consists of 13 residues.

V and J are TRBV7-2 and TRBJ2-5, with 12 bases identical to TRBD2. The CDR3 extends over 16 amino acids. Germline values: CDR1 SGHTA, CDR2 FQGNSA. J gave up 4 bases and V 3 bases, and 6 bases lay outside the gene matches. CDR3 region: CASSFSSSGGAETQYF. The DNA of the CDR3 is TGTGCCAGCAGCTTCTCCTCTAGCGGGGGGGCAGAGACCCAGTACTTC.

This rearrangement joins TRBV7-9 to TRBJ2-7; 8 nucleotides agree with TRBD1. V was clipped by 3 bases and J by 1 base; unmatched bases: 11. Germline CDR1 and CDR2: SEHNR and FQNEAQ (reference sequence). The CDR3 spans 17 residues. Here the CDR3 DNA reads TGTGCCAGCAGCTTGGCCGAGGGACAGGAGCCTTCCTACGAGCAGTACTTC. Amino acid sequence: CASSLAEGQEPSYEQYF.

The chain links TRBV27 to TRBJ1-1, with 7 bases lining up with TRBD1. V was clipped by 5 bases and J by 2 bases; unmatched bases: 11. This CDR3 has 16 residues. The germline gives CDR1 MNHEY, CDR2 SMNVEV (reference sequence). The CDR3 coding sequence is TGTGCCAGCAGTCTTCTTACCCGGGACAGAAACACTGAAGCTTTCTTT. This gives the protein CASSLLTRDRNTEAFF.

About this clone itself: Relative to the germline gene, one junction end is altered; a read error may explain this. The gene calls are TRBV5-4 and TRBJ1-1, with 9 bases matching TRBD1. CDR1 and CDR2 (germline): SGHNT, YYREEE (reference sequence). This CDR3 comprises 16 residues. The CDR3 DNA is TGCGCCAGCAGCTTGGGGACAGGGAGAATGAACACTGAAGCTTTCTTT. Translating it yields CASSLGTGRMNTEAFF.

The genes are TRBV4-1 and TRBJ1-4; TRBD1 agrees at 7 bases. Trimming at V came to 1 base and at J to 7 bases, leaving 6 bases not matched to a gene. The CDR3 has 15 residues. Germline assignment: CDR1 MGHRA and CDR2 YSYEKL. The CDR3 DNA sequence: TGCGCCAGCAGCCAAGTCGACAGGGTGGGTGAAAAACTGTTTTTT. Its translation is CASSQVDRVGEKLFF.

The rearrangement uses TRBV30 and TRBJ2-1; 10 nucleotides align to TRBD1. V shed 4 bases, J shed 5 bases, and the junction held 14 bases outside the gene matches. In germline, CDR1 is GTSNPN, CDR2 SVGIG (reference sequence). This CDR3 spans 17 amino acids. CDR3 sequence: CAWKARQGARGDNEQFF. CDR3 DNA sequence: TGTGCCTGGAAGGCAAGACAGGGGGCAAGAGGAGACAATGAGCAGTTCTTC.

DNA of the CDR3: TGTGCCAGCAGTTTACAGGGATCGAATTCACCCCTCCACTTT. Residues: CASSLQGSNSPLHF. The chain is built from TRBV27 and TRBJ1-6; D is possibly TRBD1 (5 bases). With 2 bases removed from V and 7 bases from J, the gap between germline ends came to 9 bases. The germline gives CDR1 MNHEY, CDR2 SMNVEV (reference sequence). The CDR3 contains 14 residues.

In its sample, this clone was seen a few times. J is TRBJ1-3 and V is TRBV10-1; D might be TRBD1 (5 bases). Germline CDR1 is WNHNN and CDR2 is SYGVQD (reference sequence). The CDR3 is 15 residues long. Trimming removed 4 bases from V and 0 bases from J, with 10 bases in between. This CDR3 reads CASSASGSSGNTIYF. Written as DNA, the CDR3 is TGCGCCAGCAGTGCTTCAGGGAGCTCTGGAAACACCATATATTTT.

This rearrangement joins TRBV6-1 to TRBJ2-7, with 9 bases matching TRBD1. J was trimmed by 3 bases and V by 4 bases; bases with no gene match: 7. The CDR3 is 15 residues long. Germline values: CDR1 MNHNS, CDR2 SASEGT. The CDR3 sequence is CASSARGTGNYEQYF. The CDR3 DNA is TGTGCCAGCAGTGCAAGAGGGACAGGGAACTACGAGCAGTACTTC.